The entry below gives a single TCR beta chain sequence along with its context. Antigen unknown. The data derive from a study of vaccination and CD4 T cells after COVID-19. The overall study: Post-diagnosis, post-COVID samples were collected after a median approximately 91 days, ranging 35 to 161.

Oncomine TCR Beta short-read sequencing was applied to DNA from cultured CD4+ T cells. Investigators obtained genomic DNA by extraction from cultured CD4+ T cells. TCRdb itself ran the PCR reads through MiXCR, one entry per CDR3 protein. The sample consists of some 10,000 distinct CDR3 sequences, about 39% of them appearing once. Treatment of the sample: roughly 11-day PBMC culture with coronavirus spike peptide pools or control peptides (ViraFEST assay). The collection of CD4+ T cells from the unexposed donor took place before the COVID-19 pandemic (2011-2018). Per the germline V gene, CDR1 is MNHEY and CDR2 is SVGAGI. This CDR3 has 13 amino acids. Trimming pared 4 bases from V and 9 bases from J, leaving 10 bases between.

The sequence was collected from a human donor in good health. Sequenced sample: CD4+ T cells from blood, cultured in vitro. The chain links TRBV6-5 to TRBJ1-6, with D tentatively TRBD1 (6 bases). Written as DNA, the CDR3 is TGTGCCAGCAGTTGGGACACAACTTCACCCCTCCACTTT. It yields the protein CASSWDTTSPLHF.